A single sample is the source of the 23 T cell receptor beta chains below, sequenced in a study of T cells after yellow fever vaccination. TCRdb used MiXCR to reprocess the 5' RACE reads, holding one entry per CDR3 protein. Seen here are 200,000 to 300,000 distinct CDR3 sequences, about 7% observed once, and the top ten hold 1% to 1.2%. The material was CD4+ T cells sorted from PBMCs, obtained on the day of the yellow fever booster vaccination. The receptors come from a man under 40 who received the YFV17D yellow fever vaccine.

The chain has TRBV20-1 and TRBJ2-3, with D hard to call. V lost 1 base, J lost 6 bases, and 8 bases lay in between. Germline CDR1 reads DFQATT; CDR2 reads SNEGSKA (reference sequence). The length of the CDR3 is 12 residues. The CDR3, as DNA: TGCAGTGCTAGAGCCGACGGGGATACGCAGTATTTT. This translates into CSARADGDTQYF.

V and J are TRBV12-3 or TRBV12-4 and TRBJ2-2; D gene unclear. CDR3 length: 13 residues. V lost 4 bases and J lost 4, with 7 bases in between. The CDR3 DNA follows: TGTGCCAGCAGTTGGTTCCGCACCGGGGAGCTGTTTTTT. This translates into CASSWFRTGELFF.

The table lists this clonotype with many counts. J is TRBJ1-2 and V is TRBV6-5; 9 nucleotides agree with TRBD1. This CDR3 region has 14 residues. Losses at the gene ends were 0 bases for V and 7 bases for J; bases not matched to a gene: 3. Germline V gives CDR1 MNHEY, CDR2 SVGAGI. CDR3: CASSYSLDRGGYTF. Here the CDR3 DNA reads TGTGCCAGCAGTTACTCTTTGGACAGGGGTGGCTACACCTTC.

There are a few counts of this clonotype. The CDR3 nucleotides read TGTGCCATCAGTACCCCGACGGGCTACTACGAGCAGTACTTC. Translating gives CAISTPTGYYEQYF. The chain is built from TRBV10-3 and TRBJ2-7; D is ambiguous. With 5 bases removed from V and 3 bases from J, the gap between germline ends came to 14 bases. Germline V lookup: CDR1 ENHRY, CDR2 SYGVKD. This CDR3 contains 14 residues.

The chain couples TRBV15 to TRBJ2-7, with D tentatively TRBD2 (5 bases). Trimming left V 2 bases short and J 0 bases short, with 11 bases between. The CDR3 spans 15 residues. Germline CDR1 and CDR2: LNHNV and YYDKDF (reference sequence). CDR3 in DNA: TGTGCCACCAGCAGATCTACGACTATCTCCTACGAGCAGTACTTC. This sequence encodes CATSRSTTISYEQYF.

The chain is built from TRBV15 and TRBJ1-1; TRBD1 aligns across 12 bases. In germline, CDR1 is LNHNV, CDR2 YYDKDF (reference sequence). This CDR3 contains 17 residues. With 5 bases clipped from V and 7 bases from J, the junction kept 14 bases outside the gene matches. CDR3 region: CATSLGQGAGRGIEAFF. CDR3 nucleotides: TGTGCCACCAGCCTGGGACAGGGGGCCGGAAGGGGAATTGAAGCTTTCTTT. Filled out from reference TRBV15 and TRBJ1-1, the complete variable domain reads DAMVIQNPRYQVTQFGKPVTLSCSQTLNHNVMYWYQQKSSQAPKLLFHYYDKDFNNEADTPDNFQSRRPNTSFCFLDIRSPGLGDTAMYLCATSLGQGAGRGIEAFFGQGTRLTVV.

This clonotype appeared a few times. The genes are TRBV19 and TRBJ2-3, with D perhaps TRBD1 (5 bases). V dropped 6 bases and J dropped 4 bases, with 11 bases sitting between them. The V gene's germline CDR1 is LNHDA and CDR2 SQIVND (reference sequence). The CDR3 has 13 amino acids. DNA for the CDR3: TGTGCCAGTAGCCAGGGTAGCCCAGATACGCAGTATTTT. Protein sequence: CASSQGSPDTQYF.

The chain joins TRBV20-1 to TRBJ1-5; the D is unclear. Trimming stripped 5 bases from V and 3 bases from J, with 11 bases between. The CDR3 contains 13 residues. Germline-derived CDR1 and CDR2 are DFQATT and SNEGSKA (reference sequence). CDR3 sequence (DNA): TGCAGTGCTCGGAGAGGGTCCAATCAGCCCCAGCATTTT. Amino acid sequence: CSARRGSNQPQHF.

This clonotype was found a few times. V gene TRBV7-2 combines with J gene TRBJ2-7; D possibly uses TRBD1 or TRBD2 (6 bases each). The V and J ends lost 1 base and 7 bases respectively, with 17 bases between them. This CDR3 is built from 15 residues. Germline CDR1 is SGHTA and CDR2 is FQGNSA. CDR3 amino acids: CASSLEGREGGEQYF. The CDR3 DNA is TGTGCCAGCAGCTTAGAAGGGCGCGAGGGGGGAGAGCAGTACTTC.

This clonotype was seen a handful of times. This rearrangement joins TRBV5-6 to TRBJ2-5; TRBD2 agrees at 7 bases. Germline loops: CDR1 SGHDT, CDR2 YYEEEE. Unmatched junction bases numbered 4, after V lost 0 bases and J lost 5 bases. The CDR3 length is 14 residues. The CDR3 reads CASSLAGGDETQYF. CDR3 coding DNA: TGTGCCAGCAGCTTGGCGGGAGGAGATGAGACCCAGTACTTC.

This clonotype was detected only a few times. The chain recombines TRBV30 with TRBJ2-7, with 7 bases aligning to TRBD2. The ends lost 1 base at V and 11 bases at J; junction bases unmatched: 17. Germline assignment: CDR1 GTSNPN and CDR2 SVGIG (reference sequence). The CDR3 length is 15 residues. The CDR3 DNA reads as TGTGCCTGGAGTGGGAGGTATTCAGCGGGGAGACTGGAGTACTTC. Residues: CAWSGRYSAGRLEYF. Using reference TRBV30 and TRBJ2-7 for the parts outside the CDR3, the full variable domain is SQTIHQWPATLVQPVGSPLSLECTVEGTSNPNLYWYRQAAGRGLQLLFYSVGIGQISSEVPQNLSASRPQDRQFILSSKKLLLSDSGFYLCAWSGRYSAGRLEYFGPGTRLTVT.

The table lists this clonotype with many counts. The chain links TRBV20-1 to TRBJ2-7, with D uncertain. Trimming left V 6 bases short and J 0 bases short, with 15 bases between. The CDR3 has 14 residues. In germline, CDR1 is DFQATT, CDR2 SNEGSKA (reference sequence). The CDR3 DNA reads TGCAGTGCATCCCTCCGTCCGAGCTCCTACGAGCAGTACTTC. Protein product: CSASLRPSSYEQYF.

Points on this clonotype: The germline gene is not matched at one end of the junction; a read error may be the cause. This CDR3 is CAGSQSTDTQYF. CDR3 DNA sequence: TGTGCCGGCAGTCAGAGCACAGATACGCAGTATTTT. The rearrangement uses TRBV5-4 and TRBJ2-3; D is ambiguous. CDR1 and CDR2 from the germline V gene are SGHNT and YYREEE (reference sequence). The CDR3 is made up of 12 amino acids.

This CDR3 reads CASSLGARGGGSPLHF. The CDR3 DNA reads as TGTGCCAGCAGCTTGGGCGCCCGGGGAGGGGGTTCACCCCTCCACTTT. The J gene is TRBJ1-6, the V gene TRBV7-3; a weak D match, TRBD1 (6 bases). The V and J ends lost 3 bases and 9 bases respectively, with 18 bases between them. The CDR3 loop spans 16 amino acids. Germline-derived CDR1 and CDR2 are SGHTA and FQGTGA.

In its sample, this clonotype was seen a few times. The chain couples TRBV4-3 to TRBJ2-1; perhaps TRBD2 as D (5 bases). CDR1 LGHNA and CDR2 YSLEER come from the germline V gene. V was cut by 1 base and J by 10 bases, with 11 bases left in between. The CDR3 is 13 residues long. The CDR3 reads CASSQVVGMEQFF. The CDR3 DNA sequence: TGCGCCAGCAGCCAAGTAGTCGGGATGGAGCAGTTCTTC.

The V call is TRBV20-1, the J call TRBJ2-5; 10 bases agree with TRBD2. Trimming removed 2 bases from V and 4 bases from J; junction bases left unmatched: 7. Germline CDR1 is DFQATT and CDR2 is SNEGSKA (reference sequence). The CDR3 consists of 15 residues. This CDR3 is CSARSSGRWGETQYF. CDR3 sequence (DNA): TGCAGTGCTAGATCTAGCGGGAGATGGGGAGAGACCCAGTACTTC.

This chain uses TRBV29-1 with TRBJ2-3; 8 positions match TRBD1. The CDR3 runs to 14 residues. With 2 bases clipped from V and 2 bases from J, the junction kept 3 bases outside the gene matches. Germline CDR1 reads SQVTM; CDR2 reads ANQGSEA. The CDR3 loop reads CSVEQGAITDTQYF. CDR3 bases: TGCAGCGTTGAACAGGGGGCGATCACAGATACGCAGTATTTT.

This clonotype was counted ten times or more. This chain joins TRBV21-1 and TRBJ2-5; no check of the table's D call, TRBD1, against the DNA was made. TRBV21-1 has pseudogene status. This CDR3 is built from 16 residues. In DNA, the CDR3 is TGTGCCAGACTAACAGGTCCCGAGGGGGGCCAAGAGACCCAGTACTTC. It specifies CARLTGPEGGQETQYF.

The gene calls are TRBV30 and TRBJ2-3; the D gene is possibly TRBD2 (5 bases). CDR1 and CDR2 (germline): GTSNPN, SVGIG (reference sequence). This CDR3 has 17 residues. The V end was cut by 8 bases, the J end by 3 bases, with 27 bases between. CDR3 bases: TGTGCCAACACTTGGGCGGAGGTTCAAAGTGGGACAGATACGCAGTATTTT. This gives the protein CANTWAEVQSGTDTQYF.

This clonotype appeared a few times. V is TRBV19 and J is TRBJ2-1; D possibly uses TRBD1 or TRBD2 (5 bases each). V was pared by 7 bases and J by 5 bases, with 18 bases between. The CDR3 is 15 amino acids. CDR1 is LNHDA, CDR2 SQIVND, per germline (reference sequence). The CDR3 DNA reads as TGTGCCAGTAACATCTGGGGGTCTGGACACAATGAGCAGTTCTTC. Protein sequence: CASNIWGSGHNEQFF.

This chain links TRBV24-1 with TRBJ2-7, with 8 bases identical to TRBD2. CDR1 is KGHDR and CDR2 is SFDVKD in the germline V gene. Losses at the gene ends were 8 bases for V and 1 base for J; bases not matched to a gene: 12. CDR3 size: 16 residues. The CDR3 sequence is CATKLENGRDSYEQYF. CDR3 sequence (DNA): TGTGCCACCAAGTTGGAGAACGGGAGGGATTCCTACGAGCAGTACTTC.

In its sample, this clonotype was seen many times. The chain uses TRBV5-1 and TRBJ2-3, with 8 positions matching TRBD1. J was trimmed by 0 bases and V by 0 bases; bases with no gene match: 0. The CDR3 has 15 residues. Germline lookup yields CDR1 SGHRS and CDR2 YFSETQ. The CDR3 spells CASSLGQGSTDTQYF. The CDR3 bases are TGCGCCAGCAGCTTGGGACAGGGGAGCACAGATACGCAGTATTTT.

The gene calls are TRBV7-2 and TRBJ2-1, with D perhaps matching TRBD2 (8 bases). The CDR3 runs to 16 residues. The V gene's germline CDR1 is SGHTA and CDR2 FQGNSA. Between the trimmed V and J ends, which lost 0 bases and 8 bases, there was a span of 17 bases. The CDR3 region has the DNA TGTGCCAGCAGCTTAGCAGCTCCGGGAGGGGGCTATGAGCAGTTCTTC. Its protein product is CASSLAAPGGGYEQFF. The full variable domain, rest sourced from reference TRBV7-2 and TRBJ2-1, is GAGVSQSPSNKVTEKGKDVELRCDPISGHTALYWYRQSLGQGLEFLIYFQGNSAPDKSGLPSDRFSAERTGGSVSTLTIQRTQQEDSAVYLCASSLAAPGGGYEQFFGPGTRLTVL.